This T cell receptor beta chain emerged from a study of cytotoxic CD8 clonotypes in ibrutinib-treated CLL (dated by TCRdb to the early 2020s). For context, the study as a whole: The cohort had 11 relapsed/refractory and 15 treatment-naive patients; roughly 17 were IGHV unmutated. All remission and progressive disease samples were collected while patients were still receiving ibrutinib. Response samples were obtained after a median of roughly 13 months of treatment, with a range of about 6 to 36 months. Partial responses were observed in about 25 patients and complete responses in 2; after a median follow-up of around 68 months, remission was maintained in approximately 15 patients and progression was observed in around twelve. Cryopreserved peripheral blood mononuclear cells were obtained prior to treatment, at the time of response, and at either disease progression or sustained remission. Samples averaged approximately 260,000 productive templates and 94,082 productive rearrangements. Longitudinal samples were obtainable from about 30% of the roughly 90 participants in the trial.

The label giving this sample's time point can be read as: 12 months on ibrutinib. For TCR beta library preparation, about 2.1 micrograms of genomic DNA were extracted from the cryopreserved PBMCs. Longitudinal blood samples from CLL patients receiving ibrutinib monotherapy were subjected to high-throughput TCR beta sequencing. The patients took part in an open-label, single-center phase 2 trial of ibrutinib monotherapy. What the study reported, not specific to this receptor: Public clonotypes were found to be uncommon and were observed to contract or remain stable during treatment; the increase in clonality was shown to reflect expansion of private clonotypes at ibrutinib response. Baseline clonality exceeded that of age-matched healthy donors and correlated strongly with circulating CD8+ T-cell counts. Clonality rose at ibrutinib response, remained stable during sustained remission, and dropped back toward baseline at progression. Lymph node repertoires were not examined, and the timing of sampling was not matched between patients in sustained remission and those whose disease progressed.

On a MiSeq, deep resolution sequencing aimed for a depth between 1 in 1 million and 1 in 200,000 T cells, with each clonotype covered approximately 9.8x on average. The immunoSEQ hsTCRB Kit was used to generate the TCR beta libraries. Per the source publication's procedure: Data were analyzed with ImmunoSEQ Data Assistant and ImmunoSEQ Analyzer, with V, D and J genes assigned per IMGT definitions. Clonality, with values ranging from 0 to 1, was calculated as one minus the normalized Shannon entropy of productive rearrangement frequencies. Public clonotype analysis was restricted to overrepresented clonotypes comprising at least 0.05% of each patient's repertoire. Roughly 12 age-matched healthy donor repertoires from immuneACCESS were used as controls for clonality. The table was pulled from immuneACCESS by TCRdb, which kept in-frame rearrangements only. Such tables lose some clones; where checked, under half of the loss comes from unresolved V genes, and the rest has no known cause. V and J calls plus clone size are reproduced from that table; the DNA served to infer D and trimming. Present in this sample are some 160,000 clones, 81% of which were seen just once. The ten largest clones add up to approximately 2% of the sample.

In the case of this clone: Its binding antigen is unknown. Per-base qualities were not stored, and no clone one base away is much larger. The same CDR3 is also encoded by other DNA sequences in this sample.

The CDR3 contains 12 residues, cysteine and phenylalanine counted. Just the 36-base CDR3 DNA is kept, in frame starting at base 1. Based on the germline V gene, the CDR1 and CDR2 sequences are SGHTA and FQGNSA. V is clipped by 1 base and J by 5 bases, and the sequence between their germline boundaries is 6 bases long. The origin of this receptor is a human donor with chronic lymphocytic leukemia. Sequenced material: PBMCs, taken after 12 months of ibrutinib treatment. This chain joins TRBV7-2 to TRBJ2-7, with the D gene too uncertain to name. CDR3 protein: CASSLVGDEQYF. The DNA sequence reads TGTGCCAGCAGCTTAGTAGGTGACGAGCAGTACTTC.